Presented here are 2 T cell receptor beta chains from one specimen sequenced in a study of human T cells and chemical hapten exposure. MiXCR was run by TCRdb on the RACE reads, yielding one entry per CDR3 protein. The repertoire holds some 180,000 distinct CDR3 sequences, with around 22% as singletons. Time point specified: patch test 1, 2 weeks after DPC sensitization. Treatment meaning: therapeutic diphenylcyclopropenone sensitization with weekly scalp DPC. Material: whole blood, obtained in connection with sensitization to the hapten diphenylcyclopropenone (DPC). The receptor set was obtained from a woman aged 45-65 years with alopecia areata. Some clones in this sample may be carry-over from other donors' samples.

The CDR3 nucleotides are TGCAGCGTTGGACAGGCCGGGGAGACCCAGTACTTC. Its translation is CSVGQAGETQYF. The chain employs TRBV29-1 and TRBJ2-5; weak D call: TRBD1 (6 bases). V lost 4 bases and J 5 bases, leaving 11 bases between the germline ends. There are 12 residues in the CDR3. Germline assignment: CDR1 SQVTM and CDR2 ANQGSEA.

The CDR3 coding sequence is TGTGCCAGCAGGGGGACAGATAACGAGCAGTACTTC. Its protein product is CASRGTDNEQYF. The V gene is TRBV2, the J gene TRBJ2-7; 7 nucleotides match TRBD1. Germline V gene sequence: CDR1 SNHLY, CDR2 FYNNEI. This CDR3 contains 12 residues. Trimming took 6 bases from V and 5 from J; bases not matched to a gene: 4.